This TCR beta chain is from a study of blood T cells in healthy people across ages. The authors ran a second PCR of 7 to 11 cycles using a sample-barcoded 5' primer and a J-beta primer mix. TCRdb fed the 5' RACE reads into MiXCR, producing one record per CDR3 protein. The data hold some 1.8 million distinct CDR3 sequences, with about two fifths observed a single time. This clonotype was counted only a few times. The origin of this receptor is a human donor in good health. The sequencing sample was made of blood.

The CDR3: CASSRGTQYF. The CDR3 DNA reads as TGTGCCAGCAGCCGGGGGACCCAGTACTTC. J is TRBJ2-5 and V is TRBV11-2; a possible D gene is TRBD2 (5 bases). Deletions cut 5 bases from V and 7 bases from J, with 5 bases between. The CDR3 covers 10 residues. Germline V gene data show CDR1 as SGHAT and CDR2 as FQNNGV.